This is a list of T cell receptor beta chains from one sample in a study of cytomegalovirus exposure and HLA in healthy donors. Clones were sequenced by immunoSEQ multiplex PCR, and TCRdb holds only the in-frame ones, with some missing. This table lists some 120,000 clones. The sequencing input was PBMCs. These receptors originate from a man aged 25-45 years in good health and CMV-seronegative. CDR3s include the opening cysteine and the closing phenylalanine or tryptophan. A D gene is named only where the DNA matches it firmly.

CDR3 protein: CASNYGRLIIRRHSNQPQHF; CDR3 DNA: TGTGCCAGCAATTATGGCAGGCTGATCATACGCAGACATAGCAATCAGCCCCAGCATTTT; V gene: TRBV28; J gene: TRBJ1-5; D gene: -
CDR3 protein: CASSGRWPHQPQHF; CDR3 DNA: TGTGCCAGCAGTGGCCGTTGGCCCCATCAGCCCCAGCATTTT; V gene: TRBV6-1; J gene: TRBJ1-5; D gene: -
CDR3 protein: CASSYSTGSGYTF; CDR3 DNA: TGTGCCAGCAGTTACTCTACAGGGAGTGGCTACACCTTC; V gene: TRBV6-6; J gene: TRBJ1-2; D gene: -
CDR3 protein: CASEGRASNEQFF; CDR3 DNA: TGTGCCAGCGAAGGGAGGGCCTCCAATGAGCAGTTCTTC; V gene: TRBV2; J gene: TRBJ2-1; D gene: TRBD2
CDR3 protein: CASSPRAGANYGYTF; CDR3 DNA: TGTGCCAGCAGCCCTCGGGCAGGGGCTAACTATGGCTACACCTTC; V gene: TRBV4-2; J gene: TRBJ1-2; D gene: -
CDR3 protein: CASSLRLQGYEQYF; CDR3 DNA: TGTGCCAGCAGCTTACGTTTACAGGGCTACGAGCAGTACTTC; V gene: TRBV7-3; J gene: TRBJ2-7; D gene: -
CDR3 protein: CASSFIQGESLYEQYF; CDR3 DNA: TGTGCCAGCAGTTTCATTCAGGGGGAGAGTCTTTACGAGCAGTACTTC; V gene: TRBV27; J gene: TRBJ2-7; D gene: TRBD1
CDR3 protein: CASSYSGLETQYF; CDR3 DNA: TGTGCCAGCAGTTACTCAGGACTAGAGACCCAGTACTTC; V gene: TRBV6-5; J gene: TRBJ2-5; D gene: -
CDR3 protein: CASSQDRGQGVGYTF; CDR3 DNA: TGCGCCAGCAGCCAAGACCGGGGACAGGGAGTCGGCTACACCTTC; V gene: TRBV4-1; J gene: TRBJ1-2; D gene: TRBD1
CDR3 protein: CASSQGGSTGELFF; CDR3 DNA: TGTGCCAGCAGCCAAGGGGGCAGCACCGGGGAGCTGTTTTTT; V gene: TRBV28; J gene: TRBJ2-2; D gene: TRBD1
CDR3 protein: CAWSLTAGYTDTQYF; CDR3 DNA: TGTGCCTGGAGCCTCACAGCGGGATACACAGATACGCAGTATTTT; V gene: TRBV30; J gene: TRBJ2-3; D gene: TRBD2
CDR3 protein: CASSLGAPTEAFF; CDR3 DNA: TGTGCCAGCAGCTTGGGGGCCCCCACTGAAGCTTTCTTT; V gene: TRBV7-8; J gene: TRBJ1-1; D gene: -
CDR3 protein: CASSELTGMKF; CDR3 DNA: TGTGCCAGCAGTGAATTGACAGGAATGAAATTC; V gene: TRBV6-1; J gene: TRBJ2-7; D gene: -
CDR3 protein: CASSLAESGLTDTQYF; CDR3 DNA: TGCGCCAGCAGCTTGGCCGAAAGCGGGTTGACAGATACGCAGTATTTT; V gene: TRBV5-1; J gene: TRBJ2-3; D gene: -
CDR3 protein: CASRTTGGRAGELFF; CDR3 DNA: TGTGCCAGCAGAACGACAGGGGGCAGGGCCGGGGAGCTGTTTTTT; V gene: TRBV28; J gene: TRBJ2-2; D gene: TRBD1
CDR3 protein: CASSFFGRGTGELFF; CDR3 DNA: TGTGCCAGCAGTTTTTTCGGCCGAGGGACCGGGGAGCTGTTTTTT; V gene: TRBV28; J gene: TRBJ2-2; D gene: -
CDR3 protein: CASSFDRAYEQYF; CDR3 DNA: TGTGCCAGCAGTTTCGACAGGGCCTACGAGCAGTACTTC; V gene: TRBV28; J gene: TRBJ2-7; D gene: TRBD1
CDR3 protein: CARSTAGAPGTDTQYF; CDR3 DNA: TGCGCCAGATCAACCGCAGGGGCCCCTGGCACAGATACGCAGTATTTT; V gene: TRBV5-1; J gene: TRBJ2-3; D gene: -
CDR3 protein: CAISRDLRVTEAFF; CDR3 DNA: TGTGCCATCAGTCGGGACTTACGGGTCACTGAAGCTTTCTTT; V gene: TRBV10-3; J gene: TRBJ1-1; D gene: -
CDR3 protein: CASSPQLGLANTGELFF; CDR3 DNA: TGTGCCAGCAGCCCCCAGCTGGGACTAGCGAACACCGGGGAGCTGTTTTTT; V gene: TRBV7-9; J gene: TRBJ2-2; D gene: TRBD2
CDR3 protein: CASSLLVPGSGAQYF; CDR3 DNA: TGTGCCAGCAGCTTATTGGTACCGGGTTCCGGGGCCCAGTACTTC; V gene: TRBV7-6; J gene: TRBJ2-5; D gene: -
CDR3 protein: CASSSQLSNQPQHF; CDR3 DNA: TGTGCCAGCAGTAGCCAACTGAGCAATCAGCCCCAGCATTTT; V gene: TRBV28; J gene: TRBJ1-5; D gene: -
CDR3 protein: CASSSRDSYYEQYF; CDR3 DNA: TGTGCCAGCAGTTCCCGGGACAGCTATTACGAGCAGTACTTC; V gene: TRBV6-5; J gene: TRBJ2-7; D gene: TRBD1
CDR3 protein: CASSSGQFANSPLHF; CDR3 DNA: TGTGCCAGCAGTTCGGGACAGTTTGCCAATTCACCCCTCCACTTT; V gene: TRBV27; J gene: TRBJ1-6; D gene: TRBD1
CDR3 protein: CASNLGAGNTEAFF; CDR3 DNA: TGTGCCAGCAACTTGGGGGCAGGGAACACTGAAGCTTTCTTT; V gene: TRBV28; J gene: TRBJ1-1; D gene: -
CDR3 protein: CASSWGVAGTEAFF; CDR3 DNA: TGTGCCAGCAGCTGGGGGGTGGCTGGGACTGAAGCTTTCTTT; V gene: TRBV5-6; J gene: TRBJ1-1; D gene: -
CDR3 protein: CASRDRGQGAKQYF; CDR3 DNA: TGTGCCAGTAGGGACAGGGGGCAGGGGGCCAAGCAGTACTTC; V gene: TRBV19; J gene: TRBJ2-7; D gene: TRBD1
CDR3 protein: CASSFEFSGANVLTF; CDR3 DNA: TGTGCCAGCAGTTTCGAGTTCTCTGGGGCCAACGTCCTGACTTTC; V gene: TRBV28; J gene: TRBJ2-6; D gene: -
CDR3 protein: CASSLGEGFPYEQYF; CDR3 DNA: TGTGCCAGCAGCTTAGGGGAGGGTTTTCCCTACGAGCAGTACTTC; V gene: TRBV7-6; J gene: TRBJ2-7; D gene: TRBD2
CDR3 protein: CASSFGLAGNLVFHEQYF; CDR3 DNA: TGTGCCAGCAGCTTCGGACTAGCGGGAAACCTTGTTTTCCACGAGCAGTACTTC; V gene: TRBV5-6; J gene: TRBJ2-7; D gene: TRBD2
CDR3 protein: CASSERTEAFF; CDR3 DNA: TGTGCCAGCAGTGAGAGGACTGAAGCTTTCTTT; V gene: TRBV2; J gene: TRBJ1-1; D gene: -
CDR3 protein: CASSSASGRAPGGNEQFF; CDR3 DNA: TGTGCCAGCAGCTCAGCCAGCGGGAGGGCCCCGGGTGGGAATGAGCAGTTCTTC; V gene: TRBV5-5; J gene: TRBJ2-1; D gene: TRBD2
CDR3 protein: CASRHTGTNEKLFF; CDR3 DNA: TGCGCCAGCAGACATACAGGGACGAATGAAAAACTGTTTTTT; V gene: TRBV10-2; J gene: TRBJ1-4; D gene: -
CDR3 protein: CSAWELAGGNEQFF; CDR3 DNA: TGCAGCGCCTGGGAACTAGCGGGGGGTAATGAGCAGTTCTTC; V gene: TRBV29-1; J gene: TRBJ2-1; D gene: TRBD2
CDR3 protein: CASSRDRVGEQYF; CDR3 DNA: TGTGCCAGCAGCCGAGACAGGGTAGGGGAGCAGTACTTC; V gene: TRBV11-3; J gene: TRBJ2-7; D gene: TRBD1
CDR3 protein: CASSSGQSTDTQYF; CDR3 DNA: TGCGCCAGCAGCTCCGGACAGAGCACAGATACGCAGTATTTT; V gene: TRBV5-1; J gene: TRBJ2-3; D gene: -
CDR3 protein: CASSWDRGSTNEKLFF; CDR3 DNA: TGTGCCAGCAGCTGGGACAGGGGCTCAACTAATGAAAAACTGTTTTTT; V gene: TRBV7-9; J gene: TRBJ1-4; D gene: TRBD1